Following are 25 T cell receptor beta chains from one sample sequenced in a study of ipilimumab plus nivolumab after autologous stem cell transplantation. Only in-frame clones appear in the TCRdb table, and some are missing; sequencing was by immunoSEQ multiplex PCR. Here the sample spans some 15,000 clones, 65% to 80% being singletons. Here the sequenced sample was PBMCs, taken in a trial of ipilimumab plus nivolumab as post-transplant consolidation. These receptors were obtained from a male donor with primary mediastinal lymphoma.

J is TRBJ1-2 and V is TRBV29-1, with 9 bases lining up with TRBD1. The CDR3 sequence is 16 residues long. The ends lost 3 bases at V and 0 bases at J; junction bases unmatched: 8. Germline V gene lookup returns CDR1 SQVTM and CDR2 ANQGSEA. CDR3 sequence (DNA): TGCAGCGTTGACCTTACGGGACAGGGATCTAACTATGGCTACACCTTC. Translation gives CSVDLTGQGSNYGYTF.

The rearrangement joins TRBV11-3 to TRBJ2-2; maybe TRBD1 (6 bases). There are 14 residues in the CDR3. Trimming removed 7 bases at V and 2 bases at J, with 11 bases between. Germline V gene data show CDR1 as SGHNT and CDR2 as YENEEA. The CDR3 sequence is CASTWGRNTGELFF. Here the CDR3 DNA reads TGTGCCAGCACGTGGGGGCGAAACACCGGGGAGCTGTTTTTT.

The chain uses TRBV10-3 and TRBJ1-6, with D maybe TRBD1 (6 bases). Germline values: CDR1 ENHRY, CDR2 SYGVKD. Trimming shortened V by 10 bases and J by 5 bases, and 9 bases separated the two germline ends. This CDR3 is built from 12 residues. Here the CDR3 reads CATRTDNSPLHF. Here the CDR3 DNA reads TGTGCCACTCGGACAGATAATTCACCCCTCCACTTT.

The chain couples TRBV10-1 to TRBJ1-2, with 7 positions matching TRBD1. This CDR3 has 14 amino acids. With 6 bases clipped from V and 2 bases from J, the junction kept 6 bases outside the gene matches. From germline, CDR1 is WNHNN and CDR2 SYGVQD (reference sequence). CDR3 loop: CASSYGTANYGYTF. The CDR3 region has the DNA TGCGCCAGCAGCTACGGGACAGCAAACTATGGCTACACCTTC.

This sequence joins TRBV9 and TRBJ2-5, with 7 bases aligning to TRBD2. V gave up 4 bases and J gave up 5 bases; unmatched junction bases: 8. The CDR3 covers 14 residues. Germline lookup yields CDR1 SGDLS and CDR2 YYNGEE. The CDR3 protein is CASSQAFSGETQYF. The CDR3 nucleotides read TGTGCCAGCAGCCAGGCCTTTAGCGGGGAGACCCAGTACTTC.

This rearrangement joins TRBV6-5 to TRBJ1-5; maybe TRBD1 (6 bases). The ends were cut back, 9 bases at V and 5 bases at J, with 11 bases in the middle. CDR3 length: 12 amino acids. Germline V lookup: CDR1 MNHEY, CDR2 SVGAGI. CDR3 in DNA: TGTGCCAGGAACGAGGGGGATCAGCCCCAGCATTTT. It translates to CARNEGDQPQHF.

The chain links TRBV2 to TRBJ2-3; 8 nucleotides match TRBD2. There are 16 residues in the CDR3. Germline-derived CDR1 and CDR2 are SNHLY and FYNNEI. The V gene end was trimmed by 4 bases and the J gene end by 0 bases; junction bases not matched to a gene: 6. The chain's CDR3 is CASSARTSGSTDTQYF. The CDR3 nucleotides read TGTGCCAGCAGTGCACGCACTAGCGGTAGCACAGATACGCAGTATTTT.

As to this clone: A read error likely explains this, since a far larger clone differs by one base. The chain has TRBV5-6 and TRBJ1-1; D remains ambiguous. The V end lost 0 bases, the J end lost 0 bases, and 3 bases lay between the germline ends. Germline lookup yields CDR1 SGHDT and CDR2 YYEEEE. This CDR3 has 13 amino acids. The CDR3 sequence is CASSLDMNTEAFF. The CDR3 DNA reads TGTGCCAGCAGCTTGGACATGAACACTGAAGCTTTCTTT.

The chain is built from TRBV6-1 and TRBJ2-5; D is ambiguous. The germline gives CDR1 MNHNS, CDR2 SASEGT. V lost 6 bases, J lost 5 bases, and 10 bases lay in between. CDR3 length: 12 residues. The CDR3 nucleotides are TGTGCCAGCAGCCCCAGTTCGGAGACCCAGTACTTC. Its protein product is CASSPSSETQYF.

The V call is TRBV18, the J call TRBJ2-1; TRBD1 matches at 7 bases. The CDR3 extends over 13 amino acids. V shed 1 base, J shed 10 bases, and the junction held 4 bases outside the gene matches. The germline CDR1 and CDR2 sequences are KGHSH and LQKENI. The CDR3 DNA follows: TGTGCCAGCTCACCACAGGGGGCAGGGGAGCAGTTCTTC. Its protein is CASSPQGAGEQFF.

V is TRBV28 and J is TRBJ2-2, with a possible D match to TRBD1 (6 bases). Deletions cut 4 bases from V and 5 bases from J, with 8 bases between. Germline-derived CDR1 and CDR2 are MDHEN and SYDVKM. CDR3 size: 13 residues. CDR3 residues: CASSWQGTGELFF. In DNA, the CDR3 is TGTGCCAGCAGTTGGCAGGGGACCGGGGAGCTGTTTTTT.

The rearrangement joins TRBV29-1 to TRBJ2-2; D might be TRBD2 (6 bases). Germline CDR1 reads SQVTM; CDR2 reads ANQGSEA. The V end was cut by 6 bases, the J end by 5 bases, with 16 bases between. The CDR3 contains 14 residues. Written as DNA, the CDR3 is TGCAGCGTCCGATGGGATGGGGGGACCGGGGAGCTGTTTTTT. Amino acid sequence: CSVRWDGGTGELFF.

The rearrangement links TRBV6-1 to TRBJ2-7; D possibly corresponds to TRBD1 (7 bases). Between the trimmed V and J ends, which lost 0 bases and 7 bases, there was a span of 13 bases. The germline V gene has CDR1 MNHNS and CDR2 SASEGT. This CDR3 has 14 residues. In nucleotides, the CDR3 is TGTGCCAGCAGTGAAGCCACAGGGGCGGGAGAGCAGTACTTC. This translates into CASSEATGAGEQYF.

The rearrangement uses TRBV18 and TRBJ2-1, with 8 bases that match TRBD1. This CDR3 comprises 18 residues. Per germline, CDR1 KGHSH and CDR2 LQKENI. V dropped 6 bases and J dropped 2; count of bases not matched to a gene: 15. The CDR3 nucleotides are TGTGCCAGCTCCCACCGGGGCAAGACAGGGGCCCCCTACAATGAGCAGTTCTTC. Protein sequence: CASSHRGKTGAPYNEQFF.

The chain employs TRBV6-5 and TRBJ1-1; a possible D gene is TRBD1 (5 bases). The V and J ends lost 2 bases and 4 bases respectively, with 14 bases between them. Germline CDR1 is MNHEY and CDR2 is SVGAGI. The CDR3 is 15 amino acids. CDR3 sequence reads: CASSYAGGGTTEAFF. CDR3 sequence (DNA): TGTGCCAGCAGTTACGCCGGGGGGGGTACCACTGAAGCTTTCTTT.

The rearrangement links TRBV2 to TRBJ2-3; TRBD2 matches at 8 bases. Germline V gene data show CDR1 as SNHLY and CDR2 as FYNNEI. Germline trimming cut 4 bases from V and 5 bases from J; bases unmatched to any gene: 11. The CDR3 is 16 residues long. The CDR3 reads CASSVLAGGTGDTQYF. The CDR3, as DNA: TGTGCCAGCAGTGTTTTGGCGGGGGGAACGGGAGATACGCAGTATTTT.

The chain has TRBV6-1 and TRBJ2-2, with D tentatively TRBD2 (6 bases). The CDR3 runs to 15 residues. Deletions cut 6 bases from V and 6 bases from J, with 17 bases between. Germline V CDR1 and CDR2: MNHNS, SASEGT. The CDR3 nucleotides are TGTGCCAGCAGCGCCGCGGGAACCCGGGCCGGGGAGCTGTTTTTT. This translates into CASSAAGTRAGELFF.

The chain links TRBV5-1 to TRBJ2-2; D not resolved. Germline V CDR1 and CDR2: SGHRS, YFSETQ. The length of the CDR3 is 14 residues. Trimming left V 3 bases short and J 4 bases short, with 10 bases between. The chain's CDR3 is CASSSEMITGELFF. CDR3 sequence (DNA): TGCGCCAGCAGCTCCGAGATGATCACCGGGGAGCTGTTTTTT.

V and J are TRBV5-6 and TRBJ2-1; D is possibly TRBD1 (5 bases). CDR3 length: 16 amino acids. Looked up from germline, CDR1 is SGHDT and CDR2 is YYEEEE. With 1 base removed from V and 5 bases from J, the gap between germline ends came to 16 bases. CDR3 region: CASSLWWGGTNNEQFF. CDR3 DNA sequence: TGTGCCAGCAGCTTGTGGTGGGGCGGAACAAACAATGAGCAGTTCTTC.

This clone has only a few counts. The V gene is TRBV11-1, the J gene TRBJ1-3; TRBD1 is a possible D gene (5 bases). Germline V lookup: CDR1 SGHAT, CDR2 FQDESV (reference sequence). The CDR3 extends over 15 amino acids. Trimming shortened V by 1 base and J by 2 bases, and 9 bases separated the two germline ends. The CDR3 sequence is CASSLVGVTGNTIYF. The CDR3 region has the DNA TGTGCCAGCAGCTTAGTGGGGGTAACTGGAAACACCATATATTTT. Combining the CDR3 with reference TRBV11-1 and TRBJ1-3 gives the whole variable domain EAEVAQSPRYKITEKSQAVAFWCDPISGHATLYWYRQILGQGPELLVQFQDESVVDDSQLPKDRFSAERLKGVDSTLKIQPAELGDSAMYLCASSLVGVTGNTIYFGEGSWLTVV.

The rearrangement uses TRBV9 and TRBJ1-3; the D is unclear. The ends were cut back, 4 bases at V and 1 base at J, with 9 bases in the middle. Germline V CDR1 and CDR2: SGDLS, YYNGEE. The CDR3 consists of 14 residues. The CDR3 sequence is CASSPEGSGNTIYF. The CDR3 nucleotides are TGTGCCAGCAGCCCAGAGGGTTCTGGAAACACCATATATTTT.

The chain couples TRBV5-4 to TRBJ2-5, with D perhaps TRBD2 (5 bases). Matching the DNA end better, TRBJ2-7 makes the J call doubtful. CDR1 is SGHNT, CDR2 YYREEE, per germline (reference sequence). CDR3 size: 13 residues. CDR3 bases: TGTGCCAGCAGCTCGCCGGGGTACTACGAGCAGTACTTC. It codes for CASSSPGYYEQYF.

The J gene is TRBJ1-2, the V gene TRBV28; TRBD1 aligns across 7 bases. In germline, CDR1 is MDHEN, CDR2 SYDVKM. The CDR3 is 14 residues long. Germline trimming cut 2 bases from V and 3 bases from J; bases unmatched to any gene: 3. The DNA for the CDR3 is TGTGCCAGCAGTTTACCGGGACAGTACTATGGCTACACCTTC. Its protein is CASSLPGQYYGYTF.

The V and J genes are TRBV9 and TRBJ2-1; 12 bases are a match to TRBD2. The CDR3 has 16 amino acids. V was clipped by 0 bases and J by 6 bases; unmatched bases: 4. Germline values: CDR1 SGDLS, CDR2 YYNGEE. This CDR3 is CASSVETSGGSNEQFF. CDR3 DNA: TGTGCCAGCAGCGTAGAGACTAGCGGGGGTTCCAATGAGCAGTTCTTC.

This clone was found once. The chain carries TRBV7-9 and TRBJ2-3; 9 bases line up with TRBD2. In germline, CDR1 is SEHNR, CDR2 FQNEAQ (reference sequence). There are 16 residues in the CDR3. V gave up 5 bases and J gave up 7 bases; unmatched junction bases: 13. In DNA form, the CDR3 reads TGTGCCAGCAGCACCCACGGCGCGGGGGGGAGTAATACGCAGTATTTT. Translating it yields CASSTHGAGGSNTQYF.